The 12 T cell receptor beta chains presented below share a single source sample, sequenced in a study of shared clonotypes between healthy human individuals. Sequencing was performed with immunoSEQ multiplex PCR; in TCRdb, only in-frame clones are kept and a portion is missing. The sample lists under 850,000 clones, about 92% occurring once. Naive CD8 cells were CD45RO-negative, positively selected for CCR7, excluding terminally differentiated effector memory CD45RA+ cells. The sample consisted of naive CD8+ T cells sorted from blood. The receptor set was obtained from a man aged 30 to 45 in good health.

CDR3 DNA sequence: TGTGCCATCAGTGAGTGGGGGGTGAGGGGGCCTAGCTCCTACAATGAGCAGTTCTTC. Amino acids: CAISEWGVRGPSSYNEQFF. V gene TRBV10-3 combines with J gene TRBJ2-1; perhaps TRBD1 as D (7 bases). This CDR3 is built from 19 residues. V lost 1 base and J lost 0, with 19 bases in between. From germline, CDR1 is ENHRY and CDR2 SYGVKD.

J is TRBJ2-1 and V is TRBV27, with D unresolved. This CDR3 contains 15 residues. Trimming removed 8 bases from V and 4 bases from J, with 18 bases in between. CDR1 is MNHEY and CDR2 is SMNVEV in the germline V gene (reference sequence). The DNA for the CDR3 is TGTGCCAGCCGCCATCCGGCCCGCGTTTACAATGAGCAGTTCTTC. Protein: CASRHPARVYNEQFF.

The rearrangement uses TRBV2 and TRBJ2-7; D gene ambiguous. The V end was cut by 8 bases, the J end by 4 bases, with 21 bases between. There are 15 residues in the CDR3. The germline V gene has CDR1 SNHLY and CDR2 FYNNEI. CDR3 sequence reads: CASGLKRPSRYEQYF. As DNA, the CDR3 is TGTGCCAGCGGCCTGAAGCGTCCGTCCCGGTACGAGCAGTACTTC.

The rearrangement links TRBV18 to TRBJ2-3; no firm D call. V was trimmed by 0 bases and J by 4 bases, leaving 5 bases between them. The CDR3 spans 13 residues. CDR1 and CDR2 (germline): KGHSH, LQKENI. For the CDR3, the DNA is TGTGCCAGCTCACCACCGCCGGCAGATACGCAGTATTTT. It is translated as CASSPPPADTQYF.

This clone appeared a few times. The sample contains more than one DNA sequence encoding this CDR3. This chain uses TRBV27 with TRBJ2-7; D may be TRBD2 (5 bases). Germline lookup yields CDR1 MNHEY and CDR2 SMNVEV (reference sequence). V lost 6 bases and J lost 3, with 6 bases in between. The CDR3 is 11 residues long. In DNA, the CDR3 is TGTGCCAGCAGAAGCGGCTACGAGCAGTACTTC. This encodes CASRSGYEQYF.

This clone was seen more than once but under ten times. The gene calls are TRBV7-9 and TRBJ1-5, with 7 bases lining up with TRBD1. With V trimmed by 1 base and J by 6 bases, 3 bases remained unmatched. The germline CDR1 and CDR2 sequences are SEHNR and FQNEAQ (reference sequence). CDR3 length equals 14 residues. The CDR3 loop reads CASSLDRGSQPQHF. The CDR3 DNA is TGTGCCAGCAGCTTAGACAGGGGAAGTCAGCCCCAGCATTTT.

The rearrangement uses TRBV4-1 and TRBJ1-4; 8 bases map to TRBD1. V shed 4 bases and J 8 bases; nucleotides not matched to a gene: 3. The germline V gene has CDR1 MGHRA and CDR2 YSYEKL. The CDR3 has 13 residues. The chain's CDR3 is CASSLTGEEKLFF. CDR3 in DNA: TGCGCCAGCAGCCTGACAGGGGAAGAAAAACTGTTTTTT.

The rearrangement uses TRBV6-5 and TRBJ1-2, with D maybe TRBD1 (6 bases). V lost 0 bases to trimming and J lost 7 bases, with 9 bases between them. This CDR3 comprises 13 residues. Germline assignment: CDR1 MNHEY and CDR2 SVGAGI. The CDR3 nucleotides read TGTGCCAGCAGTTACTCCCCGGACAGTGGCTACACCTTC. This encodes CASSYSPDSGYTF.

This rearrangement joins TRBV7-9 to TRBJ2-5; perhaps TRBD2 as D (6 bases). Germline lookup yields CDR1 SEHNR and CDR2 FQNEAQ (reference sequence). Trimming stripped 5 bases from V and 5 bases from J, with 15 bases between. CDR3 length equals 14 residues. The CDR3 is CASSRSSAGETQYF. In nucleotides, the CDR3 is TGTGCCAGCAGCCGGTCTAGCGCGGGGGAGACCCAGTACTTC.

This clone has at least ten counts. Within the sample, other DNA sequences also encode this same CDR3. This rearrangement joins TRBV28 to TRBJ2-7; D is unresolved. V gave up 4 bases and J gave up 4 bases, with 8 bases separating them. Germline CDR1 reads MDHEN; CDR2 reads SYDVKM. The CDR3 is 12 residues long. This CDR3 reads CASSSTSYEQYF. In DNA form, the CDR3 reads TGTGCCAGCAGTTCGACATCGTACGAGCAGTACTTC.

This chain links TRBV30 with TRBJ1-3; unclear D gene. V was pared by 6 bases and J by 0 bases, with 15 bases between. The CDR3 has 15 residues. Per germline, CDR1 GTSNPN and CDR2 SVGIG (reference sequence). In nucleotides, the CDR3 is TGTGCCTGCACAACCGACGCGGGCTCTGGAAACACCATATATTTT. Translating gives CACTTDAGSGNTIYF.

The table lists this clone with a few counts. The rearrangement joins TRBV29-1 to TRBJ2-3; 10 bases align to TRBD1. The germline V gene encodes CDR1 SQVTM and CDR2 ANQGSEA. J was trimmed by 3 bases and V by 8 bases; bases with no gene match: 11. The CDR3 consists of 15 residues. The CDR3 nucleotides read TGCAGCACTCTTTATTGGGACAGGGGTACAGATACGCAGTATTTT. This translates into CSTLYWDRGTDTQYF.